The 17 T cell receptor beta chains below come from one sample, sequenced in a study of blood T cell repertoires in COVID-19. Profiling relied on immunoSEQ multiplex PCR, and the TCRdb table lists in-frame clones only, not all of them. The sample contains 290,000 or so clones, roughly 87% of which appear only once. The sample taken for sequencing was peripheral blood. These receptors all come from a man aged 18 to 35 with active or convalescent COVID-19.

CDR3 in amino acids: CASSYDSWSPLHF. The CDR3, as DNA: TGTGCCAGCAGTTACGACAGTTGGTCACCCCTCCACTTT. The chain joins TRBV6-6 to TRBJ1-6; weak D call: TRBD1 (5 bases). V was shortened by 2 bases and J by 10 bases, with 9 bases between the two germline ends. Germline V gene data show CDR1 as MNHNY and CDR2 as SVGAGI (reference sequence). The CDR3 extends over 13 amino acids.

The J gene is TRBJ1-3, the V gene TRBV18; 8 nucleotides agree with TRBD1. Germline CDR1 and CDR2: KGHSH and LQKENI. CDR3 length: 14 amino acids. V lost 5 bases, J lost 5 bases, and 5 bases stayed unmatched. CDR3 DNA sequence: TGTGCCAGCTCAAGCGACAGGGGCCGAAACACCATATATTTT. Protein: CASSSDRGRNTIYF.

The genes are TRBV19 and TRBJ1-5; D is unresolved. CDR3 length equals 13 residues. Trimming pared 2 bases from V and 5 bases from J, leaving 7 bases between. Germline V gene lookup returns CDR1 LNHDA and CDR2 SQIVND (reference sequence). Here the CDR3 reads CASSILRDQPQHF. The CDR3 DNA reads TGTGCCAGTAGTATACTCCGGGATCAGCCCCAGCATTTT. Based on the CDR3 plus reference TRBV19 and TRBJ1-5, the full variable domain is DGGITQSPKYLFRKEGQNVTLSCEQNLNHDAMYWYRQDPGQGLRLIYYSQIVNDFQKGDIAEGYSVSREKKESFPLTVTSAQKNPTAFYLCASSILRDQPQHFGDGTRLSIL.

J is TRBJ1-3 and V is TRBV14; unclear D gene. CDR1 SGHDN and CDR2 FVKESK come from the germline V gene. V was cut by 4 bases and J by 0 bases, with 4 bases left in between. The CDR3 totals 13 residues. CDR3 residues: CASSLVSGNTIYF. The CDR3 nucleotides read TGTGCCAGCAGCCTCGTCTCTGGAAACACCATATATTTT.

The chain couples TRBV7-6 to TRBJ2-1; 11 nucleotides match TRBD2. Trimming at V came to 1 base and at J to 8 bases, leaving 4 bases not matched to a gene. Looked up from germline, CDR1 is SGHVS and CDR2 is FNYEAQ. The length of the CDR3 is 15 residues. The CDR3 protein is CASSLGLAGWYEQFF. The CDR3 DNA is TGTGCCAGCAGCTTAGGACTAGCGGGATGGTATGAGCAGTTCTTC.

The chain is built from TRBV6-5 and TRBJ2-5; TRBD2 matches at 7 bases. CDR3 length: 14 amino acids. V gave up 7 bases and J gave up 1 base; unmatched junction bases: 6. Germline CDR1 reads MNHEY; CDR2 reads SVGAGI. The CDR3 DNA is TGTGCCAGCACCTCGGGGACTACCCAAGAGACCCAGTACTTC. It is translated as CASTSGTTQETQYF.

The V and J genes are TRBV7-8 and TRBJ1-5, with D perhaps matching TRBD1 (5 bases). The length of the CDR3 is 14 residues. The germline gives CDR1 SGHVS, CDR2 FQNEAQ. V dropped 3 bases and J dropped 3 bases, with 9 bases sitting between them. The CDR3 loop reads CASSFGHLNQPQHF. The CDR3 DNA reads as TGTGCCAGCAGCTTTGGACACCTCAATCAGCCCCAGCATTTT.

This clone was counted a single time. The chain uses TRBV19 and TRBJ2-7, with 9 bases identical to TRBD1. Germline V CDR1 and CDR2: LNHDA, SQIVND (reference sequence). V was clipped by 9 bases and J by 4 bases; unmatched bases: 13. The CDR3 runs to 15 residues. CDR3 region: CASTPDRDRVYEQYF. In nucleotides, the CDR3 is TGTGCCAGCACTCCGGACCGGGACAGGGTATACGAGCAGTACTTC.

The CDR3 protein is CASSLEGHGQYF. CDR3 in DNA: TGCGCCAGCAGCTTGGAGGGGCACGGGCAGTACTTC. V and J are TRBV5-1 and TRBJ2-7; D might be TRBD1 (5 bases). V was shortened by 0 bases and J by 9 bases, with 10 bases between the two germline ends. Looked up from germline, CDR1 is SGHRS and CDR2 is YFSETQ. The CDR3 is 12 residues long.

This clone was picked up one time. J is TRBJ2-5 and V is TRBV14, with 13 bases matching TRBD2. CDR1 SGHDN and CDR2 FVKESK come from the germline V gene. Losses at the gene ends were 3 bases for V and 5 bases for J; bases not matched to a gene: 9. This CDR3 is 17 amino acids long. The CDR3 sequence is CASSQSPGLAGRETQYF. The CDR3 nucleotides read TGTGCCAGCAGCCAGTCTCCGGGACTAGCGGGAAGGGAGACCCAGTACTTC.

The chain joins TRBV5-8 to TRBJ1-6, with TRBD1 matching 7 bases. The CDR3 spans 15 residues. The germline V gene encodes CDR1 SGHTS and CDR2 YDEGEE. The ends lost 0 bases at V and 7 bases at J; junction bases unmatched: 4. CDR3 region: CASSLVGTVNSPLHF. DNA of the CDR3: TGTGCCAGCAGCTTGGTGGGGACAGTGAATTCACCCCTCCACTTT.

The CDR3 DNA reads as TGTGCCAGCAGTTGGGAGTTTCAAGAGACCCAGTACTTC. Amino acids: CASSWEFQETQYF. V and J are TRBV12-3 or TRBV12-4 and TRBJ2-5; D is possibly TRBD2 (5 bases). The germline V and J ends were trimmed by 4 bases and 2 bases, with 8 bases remaining between them. CDR3 length: 13 residues.

This chain connects TRBV6-5 to TRBJ2-2, with D maybe TRBD2 (5 bases). The V and J ends lost 5 bases and 2 bases respectively, with 6 bases between them. CDR1 MNHEY and CDR2 SVGAGI come from the germline V gene. The CDR3 has 13 residues. The CDR3 sequence is CASSRTNTGELFF. CDR3 bases: TGTGCCAGCAGTAGGACTAACACCGGGGAGCTGTTTTTT.

The chain recombines TRBV5-8 with TRBJ1-5; 9 bases map to TRBD1. CDR1 and CDR2 from the germline V gene are SGHTS and YDEGEE. Germline trimming cut 4 bases from V and 4 bases from J; bases unmatched to any gene: 3. CDR3 size: 14 residues. The CDR3 spells CASSHDRGNQPQHF. As DNA, the CDR3 is TGTGCCAGCAGCCACGACAGGGGGAATCAGCCCCAGCATTTT. Variable domain in full (rest from reference TRBV5-8 and TRBJ1-5): EAGVTQSPTHLIKTRGQQATLRCSPISGHTSVYWYQQALGLGLQFLLWYDEGEERNRGNFPPRFSGRQFPNYSSELNVNALELEDSALYLCASSHDRGNQPQHFGDGTRLSIL.

This clone was seen more than once but under ten times. The rearrangement links TRBV4-3 to TRBJ1-1; 8 nucleotides align to TRBD1. The V gene end was trimmed by 8 bases and the J gene end by 4 bases; junction bases not matched to a gene: 12. This CDR3 comprises 15 residues. Germline CDR1 reads LGHNA; CDR2 reads YSLEER. The CDR3 DNA sequence: TGCGCCAGCCGACAGGGGAAGGTTGTTGGCACTGAAGCTTTCTTT. This translates into CASRQGKVVGTEAFF.

This sequence joins TRBV19 and TRBJ2-7, with TRBD1 identical over 8 bases. There are 14 residues in the CDR3. CDR1 is LNHDA, CDR2 SQIVND, per germline (reference sequence). The ends lost 4 bases at V and 3 bases at J; junction bases unmatched: 5. The CDR3: CASSREGQGYEQYF. DNA of the CDR3: TGTGCCAGTAGTAGAGAAGGACAGGGCTACGAGCAGTACTTC. Drawing the rest from reference TRBV19 and TRBJ2-7, the complete variable domain is DGGITQSPKYLFRKEGQNVTLSCEQNLNHDAMYWYRQDPGQGLRLIYYSQIVNDFQKGDIAEGYSVSREKKESFPLTVTSAQKNPTAFYLCASSREGQGYEQYFGPGTRLTVT.

The genes are TRBV6-5 and TRBJ2-1; 8 bases are shared with TRBD2. CDR1 is MNHEY, CDR2 SVGAGI, per germline. The V gene end was trimmed by 6 bases and the J gene end by 2 bases; junction bases not matched to a gene: 3. The CDR3 covers 14 residues. The CDR3 DNA follows: TGTGCCAGCAGGTTAGCGGGACCCTACAATGAGCAGTTCTTC. As protein: CASRLAGPYNEQFF.